The 16 T cell receptor beta chains given below trace back to one sample, sequenced in a study of cytomegalovirus exposure and HLA in healthy donors. 13 Jbeta primers and 60 Vbeta primers were used for the PCR. TCRdb's copy holds only in-frame clones and misses some; the assay was immunoSEQ multiplex PCR. This sample has more than 85,000 clones; 81% occur once, and the top ten carry 2.2%. The specimen sequenced was PBMCs. Source of these receptors: a woman aged 25 to 39 in good health and CMV-seronegative.

V usage is TRBV4-1 and J usage is TRBJ2-6, with D maybe TRBD1 (6 bases). The V end lost 2 bases, the J end lost 4 bases, and 12 bases lay between the germline ends. The germline CDR1 and CDR2 sequences are MGHRA and YSYEKL. The CDR3 runs to 16 residues. The chain's CDR3 is CASSQNRDLGANVLTF. CDR3 coding DNA: TGCGCCAGCAGCCAAAACAGGGACCTGGGGGCCAACGTCCTGACTTTC.

This clone was recorded once. The rearrangement joins TRBV7-9 to TRBJ2-1; D gene ambiguous. The CDR3 loop spans 15 amino acids. Trimming cost V 1 base and J 0 bases, with 7 bases left between them. Germline V gene data show CDR1 as SEHNR and CDR2 as FQNEAQ (reference sequence). DNA for the CDR3: TGTGCCAGCAGCTTAGTATGGAGCTCCTACAATGAGCAGTTCTTC. Translating it yields CASSLVWSSYNEQFF.

The CDR3 DNA is TGTGCCAGCAGCTTGATTGGGACTAGGGTTAGGGGGGAGCTGTTTTTT. This sequence encodes CASSLIGTRVRGELFF. The rearrangement uses TRBV11-2 and TRBJ2-2, with 8 bases that match TRBD2. The CDR3 has 16 amino acids. Germline V CDR1 and CDR2: SGHAT, FQNNGV. V lost 3 bases, J lost 8 bases, and 11 bases stayed unmatched.

This chain links TRBV7-8 with TRBJ1-2; 8 bases agree with TRBD1. The V gene end was trimmed by 5 bases and the J gene end by 1 base; junction bases not matched to a gene: 9. There are 16 residues in the CDR3. Germline CDR1 reads SGHVS; CDR2 reads FQNEAQ. In DNA, the CDR3 is TGTGCCAGCAGCCTAACCGGGACAGGTATTAACTATGGCTACACCTTC. Translating gives CASSLTGTGINYGYTF.

The chain is built from TRBV6-1 and TRBJ1-2; D might be TRBD1 (5 bases). V lost 1 base to trimming and J lost 8 bases, with 17 bases between them. The CDR3 is 15 residues long. The germline V gene encodes CDR1 MNHNS and CDR2 SASEGT. In nucleotides, the CDR3 is TGTGCCAGCAGTGAAGTTTTCGGGACTGTGTCAGGCTACACCTTC. Encoded protein: CASSEVFGTVSGYTF.

With respect to this clone: The germline gene is not matched at one end of the junction; a read error may be the cause. V usage is TRBV13 and J usage is TRBJ2-2, with 12 bases aligning to TRBD2. This CDR3 region has 15 residues. Germline values: CDR1 PRHDT, CDR2 FYEKMQ (reference sequence). The DNA for the CDR3 is TGTGCCGGCAGCACGACTAGCGGGAGTCCCGGGGAGCTGTTTTTT. Translated: CAGSTTSGSPGELFF. Complete variable domain (other parts from reference TRBV13 and TRBJ2-2): AAGVIQSPRHLIKEKRETATLKCYPIPRHDTVYWYQQGPGQDPQFLISFYEKMQSDKGSIPDRFSAQQFSDYHSELNMSSLELGDSALYFCAGSTTSGSPGELFFGEGSRLTVL.

The V gene is TRBV6-5, the J gene TRBJ1-1, with D tentatively TRBD1 (6 bases). Germline CDR1 is MNHEY and CDR2 is SVGAGI. V lost 0 bases to trimming and J lost 1 base, with 9 bases between them. CDR3 length: 15 amino acids. The CDR3 protein is CASSYSMGANTEAFF. The CDR3 DNA follows: TGTGCCAGCAGTTACTCCATGGGGGCGAACACTGAAGCTTTCTTT.

This clone showed up just a few times. J is TRBJ1-5 and V is TRBV19, with unresolved D. Germline-derived CDR1 and CDR2 are LNHDA and SQIVND (reference sequence). CDR3 length equals 15 residues. Trimming took off 2 bases at V and 0 bases at J, with 8 bases between the two ends. The CDR3 nucleotides read TGTGCCAGTAGTATACCTGTCTATAGCAATCAGCCCCAGCATTTT. It yields the protein CASSIPVYSNQPQHF.

This rearrangement joins TRBV18 to TRBJ2-5, with 7 nucleotides matching TRBD2. This CDR3 has 14 amino acids. Germline loops: CDR1 KGHSH, CDR2 LQKENI. The junction had 4 bases not matched to a gene; V was cut back by 2 bases and J by 4 bases. The CDR3 nucleotides read TGTGCCAGCTCACCAACTAGCGTCTCAGAGACCCAGTACTTC. Amino acids: CASSPTSVSETQYF.

The J gene is TRBJ1-1, the V gene TRBV6-1, with TRBD1 identical over 7 bases. The length of the CDR3 is 14 residues. The germline V gene has CDR1 MNHNS and CDR2 SASEGT. Trimming at V came to 6 bases and at J to 0 bases, leaving 4 bases not matched to a gene. The CDR3 sequence is CASRRQGLNTEAFF. CDR3 sequence (DNA): TGTGCCAGCAGGCGACAGGGACTGAACACTGAAGCTTTCTTT.

The chain links TRBV12-5 to TRBJ2-7; 8 bases align to TRBD1. Germline-derived CDR1 and CDR2 are LGHNT and FRNRAP. This CDR3 has 15 residues. Trimming cost V 6 bases and J 2 bases; bases outside gene matches: 9. The CDR3 here is CASGPPKTGAYEQYF. In DNA form, the CDR3 reads TGTGCTAGTGGCCCCCCAAAGACAGGGGCCTACGAGCAGTACTTC.

The V gene is TRBV6-6, the J gene TRBJ1-5; D may be TRBD1 (6 bases). CDR1 and CDR2 from the germline V gene are MNHNY and SVGAGI (reference sequence). This CDR3 spans 14 amino acids. V was clipped by 5 bases and J by 3 bases, with 11 bases between them. The CDR3 DNA sequence: TGTGCCAGCAGTCTACAGGGAGACAATCAGCCCCAGCATTTT. Translated: CASSLQGDNQPQHF.

V is TRBV2 and J is TRBJ2-2, with 8 nucleotides matching TRBD2. V shed 4 bases, J shed 6 bases, and the junction held 25 bases outside the gene matches. In germline, CDR1 is SNHLY, CDR2 FYNNEI. CDR3 length equals 21 residues. The CDR3 is CASSVEVVTSDRKTQSGELFF. CDR3 nucleotides: TGTGCCAGCAGTGTTGAAGTCGTGACTAGCGACCGCAAAACCCAATCCGGGGAGCTGTTTTTT.

The chain has TRBV11-3 and TRBJ2-7, with 8 bases fitting TRBD2. V lost 1 base to trimming and J lost 4 bases; unmatched junction nucleotides: 6. CDR3 size: 15 residues. Germline lookup yields CDR1 SGHNT and CDR2 YENEEA. Here the CDR3 reads CASSLGSGTQYEQYF. Here the CDR3 DNA reads TGTGCCAGCAGCTTAGGTAGCGGGACACAGTACGAGCAGTACTTC.

This rearrangement joins TRBV5-1 to TRBJ2-1; TRBD2 aligns across 11 bases. The CDR3 totals 15 residues. Unmatched junction bases numbered 10, after V lost 4 bases and J lost 10 bases. Looked up from germline, CDR1 is SGHRS and CDR2 is YFSETQ. CDR3 sequence reads: CASSLTSGKVREQFF. DNA for the CDR3: TGCGCCAGCAGCCTGACTAGCGGGAAGGTTCGGGAGCAGTTCTTC.

The chain is built from TRBV5-6 and TRBJ2-7, with TRBD2 identical over 7 bases. The trim removed 0 bases at V and 6 bases at J, leaving 6 bases unmatched. The CDR3 sequence is 14 residues long. The germline V gene has CDR1 SGHDT and CDR2 YYEEEE. The CDR3 reads CASSLDGTTIEQYF. As DNA, the CDR3 is TGTGCCAGCAGCTTGGACGGGACTACTATCGAGCAGTACTTC.